The 29 T cell receptor beta chains below were found in one sample sequenced in a study of human T cells and chemical hapten exposure. As to time point: patch test 1, 2 weeks after DPC sensitization. Stated treatment: therapeutic diphenylcyclopropenone sensitization with weekly scalp DPC. TCRdb independently ran MiXCR on the RACE reads; one entry per CDR3 protein. The sample comprises around 380,000 distinct CDR3 sequences, about 4.4% of which are singletons, and around 2% rests with the top ten. The source was whole blood, collected in connection with sensitization to the hapten diphenylcyclopropenone (DPC). The origin of the receptors is a woman between 50 and 59 years old with alopecia areata. Some clones in this sample may be carry-over from other donors' samples.

This clonotype occurred many times. The CDR3 loop reads CASSLGVSTDTQYF. The CDR3, as DNA: TGTGCCAGCAGCCTGGGGGTTAGCACAGATACGCAGTATTTT. The rearrangement links TRBV5-5 to TRBJ2-3; the D gene could be TRBD1 or TRBD2 (5 bases each). The ends were cut back, 4 bases at V and 0 bases at J, with 9 bases in the middle. This CDR3 comprises 14 residues. CDR1 SGHKS and CDR2 YYEKEE come from the germline V gene (reference sequence).

The V and J genes are TRBV29-1 and TRBJ2-4; D gene unclear. V dropped 1 base and J dropped 6 bases, with 4 bases sitting between them. This CDR3 is built from 11 residues. Germline V gene sequence: CDR1 SQVTM, CDR2 ANQGSEA. CDR3 region: CSVEVRNIQYF. Written as DNA, the CDR3 is TGCAGCGTTGAAGTACGAAACATTCAGTACTTC. Full variable domain (outside the CDR3, taken from reference TRBV29-1 and TRBJ2-4): SAVISQKPSRDICQRGTSLTIQCQVDSQVTMMFWYRQQPGQSLTLIATANQGSEATYESGFVIDKFPISRPNLTFSTLTVSNMSPEDSSIYLCSVEVRNIQYFGAGTRLSVL.

This clonotype occurred a few times. The gene calls are TRBV6-2 or TRBV6-3 and TRBJ1-5; TRBD1 matches 7 bases. V gave up 6 bases and J gave up 3 bases; unmatched junction bases: 14. Per germline, CDR1 MNHEY and CDR2 SVGEGT. The CDR3 is 17 amino acids. CDR3 nucleotides: TGTGCCAGCAGACCGCCCGGGACAGCTGGCTTCAATCAGCCCCAGCATTTT. Translation: CASRPPGTAGFNQPQHF.

The sample holds many counts of this clonotype. This chain connects TRBV27 to TRBJ1-5; a weak D match, TRBD1 (5 bases). The germline gives CDR1 MNHEY, CDR2 SMNVEV (reference sequence). Trimming cost V 7 bases and J 4 bases, with 14 bases left between them. CDR3 length: 14 amino acids. The CDR3 reads CASTEEGPNQPQHF. CDR3 sequence (DNA): TGTGCCAGCACCGAAGAGGGGCCTAATCAGCCCCAGCATTTT.

This clonotype was observed a handful of times. V and J are TRBV12-3 or TRBV12-4 and TRBJ1-6; no definite D call. Trimming pared 4 bases from V and 7 bases from J, leaving 14 bases between. There are 15 residues in the CDR3. CDR3 nucleotides: TGTGCCAGCAGTTCCCACTCCCCGGGGAATTCACCCCTCCACTTT. As protein: CASSSHSPGNSPLHF.

J is TRBJ2-3 and V is TRBV9, with 7 nucleotides matching TRBD2. Looked up from germline, CDR1 is SGDLS and CDR2 is YYNGEE. This CDR3 is 16 amino acids long. V was clipped by 3 bases and J by 2 bases; unmatched bases: 9. The chain's CDR3 is CASSARSGSLTDTQYF. DNA of the CDR3: TGTGCCAGCAGCGCCCGTAGCGGGTCTCTCACAGATACGCAGTATTTT.

This chain joins TRBV20-1 and TRBJ1-2; D remains ambiguous. The CDR3 has 14 amino acids. Germline V gene lookup returns CDR1 DFQATT and CDR2 SNEGSKA (reference sequence). Trimming pared 0 bases from V and 4 bases from J, leaving 12 bases between. The CDR3, as DNA: TGCAGTGCTAGAGACGCGGCGGTTTCCTATGGCTACACCTTC. Translated: CSARDAAVSYGYTF.

This chain connects TRBV7-2 to TRBJ1-2; TRBD1 matches at 7 bases. The CDR3 has 12 amino acids. V shed 5 bases and J 7 bases; nucleotides not matched to a gene: 4. Germline V CDR1 and CDR2: SGHTA, FQGNSA. The CDR3 sequence is CASSMPGGGYTF. In nucleotides, the CDR3 is TGTGCCAGCAGCATGCCAGGGGGTGGCTACACCTTC.

There are many counts of this clonotype. J is TRBJ2-5 and V is TRBV6-5, with TRBD1 identical over 7 bases. V shed 4 bases, J shed 2 bases, and the junction held 7 bases outside the gene matches. The CDR3 is 15 residues long. Germline CDR1 MNHEY, CDR2 SVGAGI. The CDR3 loop is CASSFSGTAQETQYF. The CDR3 DNA follows: TGTGCCAGCAGTTTCTCCGGGACAGCGCAAGAGACCCAGTACTTC.

This clonotype showed up many times. The V gene is TRBV27, the J gene TRBJ1-6; no clear D gene. Germline CDR1 and CDR2: MNHEY and SMNVEV (reference sequence). Trimming stripped 6 bases from V and 4 bases from J, with 10 bases between. The CDR3 has 14 amino acids. The CDR3 sequence is CASRTRGYNSPLHF. In DNA form, the CDR3 reads TGTGCCAGCAGGACTCGAGGGTATAATTCACCCCTCCACTTT.

This clonotype has more than one count but fewer than ten. The rearrangement uses TRBV28 and TRBJ2-2; no clear D gene. CDR3 length: 16 residues. Per germline, CDR1 MDHEN and CDR2 SYDVKM. Trimming pared 6 bases from V and 3 bases from J, leaving 17 bases between. DNA for the CDR3: TGTGCCAGCAGCCCGCCCCCCTGGCAGTACACCGGGGAGCTGTTTTTT. It codes for CASSPPPWQYTGELFF. Based on the CDR3 plus reference TRBV28 and TRBJ2-2, the full variable domain is DVKVTQSSRYLVKRTGEKVFLECVQDMDHENMFWYRQDPGLGLRLIYFSYDVKMKEKGDIPEGYSVSREKKERFSLILESASTNQTSMYLCASSPPPWQYTGELFFGEGSRLTVL.

This clonotype was counted at least ten times. V usage is TRBV20-1 and J usage is TRBJ2-1; D might be TRBD2 (5 bases). The germline V and J ends were trimmed by 2 bases and 7 bases, with 9 bases remaining between them. Germline V CDR1 and CDR2: DFQATT, SNEGSKA (reference sequence). CDR3 size: 12 residues. CDR3 sequence reads: CSARRTGNEQFF. DNA for the CDR3: TGCAGTGCTAGAAGGACTGGAAATGAGCAGTTCTTC.

The CDR3 here is CASSLTHNYGYTF. The CDR3 nucleotides are TGTGCCAGCAGTTTGACACATAACTATGGCTACACCTTC. The J gene is TRBJ1-2, the V gene TRBV27; D is unclear. Trimming stripped 3 bases from V and 1 base from J, with 6 bases between. Per germline, CDR1 MNHEY and CDR2 SMNVEV (reference sequence). CDR3 size: 13 residues.

The V call is TRBV20-1, the J call TRBJ2-3, with 8 bases that match TRBD2. The CDR3 is 14 residues long. Per the germline V gene, CDR1 is DFQATT and CDR2 is SNEGSKA (reference sequence). The V and J ends lost 4 bases and 4 bases, in that order; junction bases with no gene match: 7. The DNA of the CDR3 is TGCAGTGCTATGTCCCGGGGGGGCCCAGATACGCAGTATTTT. It codes for CSAMSRGGPDTQYF.

This chain connects TRBV6-2 or TRBV6-3 to TRBJ1-1; 7 nucleotides line up with TRBD1. The CDR3 runs to 15 residues. Germline V lookup: CDR1 MNHEY, CDR2 SVGEGT. V lost 2 bases, J lost 6 bases, and 9 bases stayed unmatched. CDR3 amino acids: CASSYPIDRVSEAFF. CDR3 sequence (DNA): TGTGCCAGCAGTTACCCCATAGACAGGGTCTCTGAAGCTTTCTTT.

In this sample, this clonotype turned up many times. The V and J genes are TRBV9 and TRBJ2-5; 10 nucleotides match TRBD2. There are 17 residues in the CDR3. Germline V lookup: CDR1 SGDLS, CDR2 YYNGEE. The V and J ends lost 0 bases and 1 base, in that order; junction bases with no gene match: 6. The CDR3 here is CASSVEASGSFQETQYF. The CDR3 nucleotides are TGTGCCAGCAGCGTAGAGGCTAGCGGGAGCTTCCAAGAGACCCAGTACTTC.

As regards this clonotype: This may come from a read error, since a much larger clone is one base off. The chain couples TRBV21-1 to TRBJ1-5. TRBV21-1 constitutes a pseudogene. The CDR3 totals 17 residues. CDR3 bases: TGTGCCAGCACCGAGGGATGGACTCCTAGGGGCAATCAGCCCCAGCATTTT. Translation gives CASTEGWTPRGNQPQHF.

There are a few counts of this clonotype. The J gene is TRBJ1-2, the V gene TRBV5-1, with TRBD1 matching 8 bases. The CDR3 is made up of 17 amino acids. Germline assignment: CDR1 SGHRS and CDR2 YFSETQ. Germline trimming cut 3 bases from V and 0 bases from J; bases unmatched to any gene: 10. The CDR3 loop is CASSSPGGDLANYGYTF. The CDR3 DNA reads as TGCGCCAGCAGCTCCCCAGGGGGCGACTTAGCTAACTATGGCTACACCTTC.

This chain links TRBV27 with TRBJ2-7, with D unclear. The length of the CDR3 is 15 residues. Germline CDR1 reads MNHEY; CDR2 reads SMNVEV (reference sequence). V lost 2 bases and J 2 bases, leaving 13 bases between the germline ends. The CDR3 is CASSLSITLTYEQYF. The CDR3 DNA sequence: TGTGCCAGCAGTTTAAGTATTACATTGACCTACGAGCAGTACTTC.

This clonotype was detected many times. This chain links TRBV7-2 with TRBJ2-3; possible D gene TRBD2, 6 bases. Trimming removed 6 bases from V and 4 bases from J, with 17 bases in between. CDR3 length equals 15 residues. In germline, CDR1 is SGHTA, CDR2 FQGNSA. The CDR3 here is CASSLGLPVPDTQYF. CDR3 nucleotide sequence: TGTGCCAGCAGTTTGGGACTCCCCGTGCCAGATACGCAGTATTTT.

This clonotype has ten or more counts. The rearrangement joins TRBV3-1 to TRBJ2-1, with unresolved D. Trimming stripped 4 bases from V and 12 bases from J, with 10 bases between. Germline values: CDR1 LGHDT, CDR2 YNNKEL (reference sequence). The CDR3 totals 11 residues. The chain's CDR3 is CASSLAGGQFF. CDR3 coding DNA: TGTGCCAGCAGCCTGGCCGGTGGGCAGTTCTTC.

This clonotype came up a few times. The chain uses TRBV11-2 and TRBJ2-1; TRBD1 might be the D (6 bases). Germline V CDR1 and CDR2: SGHAT, FQNNGV. The CDR3 has 16 residues. Trimming left V 1 base short and J 7 bases short, with 17 bases between. The CDR3, as DNA: TGTGCCAGCAGCTTAGGAATGTGGCGGCAGGGGAATGAGCAGTTCTTC. Its protein product is CASSLGMWRQGNEQFF.

This clonotype was counted at least ten times. J is TRBJ1-3 and V is TRBV2, with no clear D. The germline V gene encodes CDR1 SNHLY and CDR2 FYNNEI. CDR3 length: 18 residues. V dropped 0 bases and J dropped 0 bases, with 15 bases sitting between them. As DNA, the CDR3 is TGTGCCAGCAGTGAAGCGCTTCGGGCAGTCATCTCTGGAAACACCATATATTTT. Protein product: CASSEALRAVISGNTIYF.

This clonotype was found many times. The rearrangement uses TRBV5-5 and TRBJ2-4, with D possibly being TRBD1 (5 bases). CDR3 length: 16 amino acids. Trimming took 2 bases from V and 8 from J, leaving 20 bases between them. Germline CDR1 is SGHKS and CDR2 is YYEKEE (reference sequence). CDR3 coding DNA: TGTGCCAGCAGCTTACTTAATCAGGGCAGGAGCGACATTCAGTACTTC. Translation: CASSLLNQGRSDIQYF.

This clonotype has ten or more counts. The V and J genes are TRBV28 and TRBJ2-7; D is tentatively TRBD1 or TRBD2 (5 bases each). V shed 2 bases and J shed 6 bases, with 23 bases lying between them. CDR1 and CDR2 from the germline V gene are MDHEN and SYDVKM. This CDR3 spans 17 amino acids. In DNA form, the CDR3 reads TGTGCCAGCAGTTTAGGGGGACGGCGGCCCAGCCGGGTCGAGCAGTACTTC. This codes for CASSLGGRRPSRVEQYF.

This clonotype was recorded at least ten times. The chain is built from TRBV7-8 and TRBJ2-5; 13 bases are shared with TRBD2. J gave up 1 base and V 3 bases, and 17 bases lay outside the gene matches. The CDR3 runs to 21 residues. Germline V CDR1 and CDR2: SGHVS, FQNEAQ. Written as DNA, the CDR3 is TGTGCCAGCAGCTTGGTACAGGGGCTGGGACTAGCGGGAACTTTCCAAGAGACCCAGTACTTC. It codes for CASSLVQGLGLAGTFQETQYF. The whole variable domain, filled in from reference TRBV7-8 and TRBJ2-5, reads GAGVSQSPRYKVAKRGQDVALRCDPISGHVSLFWYQQALGQGPEFLTYFQNEAQLDKSGLPSDRFFAERPEGSVSTLKIQRTQQEDSAVYLCASSLVQGLGLAGTFQETQYFGPGTRLLVL.

This clonotype was counted a few times. J is TRBJ2-7 and V is TRBV27, with a weak D call TRBD2 (6 bases). V shed 7 bases and J shed 3 bases, with 13 bases lying between them. The CDR3 is 13 residues long. The germline CDR1 and CDR2 sequences are MNHEY and SMNVEV (reference sequence). The CDR3 protein is CASTETAGYEQYF. Here the CDR3 DNA reads TGTGCCAGCACCGAGACAGCGGGCTACGAGCAGTACTTC.

This clonotype showed up many times. The rearrangement uses TRBV7-9 and TRBJ2-7; D uncertain. The ends were cut back, 5 bases at V and 0 bases at J, with 8 bases in the middle. This CDR3 is built from 13 residues. Per the germline V gene, CDR1 is SEHNR and CDR2 is FQNEAQ (reference sequence). CDR3 in DNA: TGTGCCAGCAGCCCTAAGACCTCCTACGAGCAGTACTTC. Amino acid sequence: CASSPKTSYEQYF.

This clonotype was detected a few times. The chain employs TRBV5-6 and TRBJ1-1; 7 positions match TRBD1. Germline trimming cut 4 bases from V and 6 bases from J; bases unmatched to any gene: 12. The CDR3 sequence is 15 residues long. CDR1 is SGHDT, CDR2 YYEEEE, per germline. This CDR3 reads CASSLGQARAAEAFF. For the CDR3, the DNA is TGTGCCAGCAGCCTCGGACAGGCGCGGGCCGCTGAAGCTTTCTTT.